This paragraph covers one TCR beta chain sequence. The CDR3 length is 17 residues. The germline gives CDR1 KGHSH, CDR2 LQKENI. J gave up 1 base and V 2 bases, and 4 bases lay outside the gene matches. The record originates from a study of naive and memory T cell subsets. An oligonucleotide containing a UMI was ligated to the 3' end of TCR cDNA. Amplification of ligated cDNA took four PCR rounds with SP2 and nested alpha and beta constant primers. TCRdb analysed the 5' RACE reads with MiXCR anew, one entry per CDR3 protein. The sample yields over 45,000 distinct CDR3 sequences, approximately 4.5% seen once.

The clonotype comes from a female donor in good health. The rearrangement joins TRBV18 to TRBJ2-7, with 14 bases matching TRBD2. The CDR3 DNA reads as TGTGCCAGCTCACCAGGGACTAGCGGGAGAGGGTCCTACGAGCAGTACTTC. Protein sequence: CASSPGTSGRGSYEQYF.